Listed below are T cell receptor beta chains from one sample, sequenced in a study of blood T cells in healthy people across ages. TCRdb called the 5' RACE reads again in MiXCR, with one record for every CDR3 protein. In the table there are 750,000 to 950,000 distinct CDR3 sequences, almost 30% of which are singletons. This same sample was also part of a study on T cells of mothers and their children.

The sequencing sample was made of blood. The source is a middle-aged woman in good health. The CDR3 runs from the conserved cysteine through the conserved F or W. Fields, in order: clone size, J gene, V gene, D gene, CDR3 DNA, CDR3 protein. The D gene is left open where the match is weak. Part of the rows lack a size; the others show once, few, many or a class for expanded clones.

>many|TRBJ1-1|TRBV6-6|TRBD1
TGTGCCAGCAGTACCCTGAGTGGCAGGGGGTCGGACACTGAAGCTTTCTTT
CASSTLSGRGSDTEAFF
>few|TRBJ1-1|TRBV28|TRBD1
TGTGCCAGCAGCCCCGTCGATAGCTTGGACAGGAGGGGGGATACTGAAGCTTTCTTT
CASSPVDSLDRRGDTEAFF
>few|TRBJ2-3|TRBV7-3|-
TGTGCCAGCAGCCGATTCCTTGGAAGGGCAGATACGCAGTATTTT
CASSRFLGRADTQYF
>-|TRBJ2-3|TRBV5-1|-
TGCGCCAGCAGCTTAGCGGGTAGAGAGGATACGCAGTATTTT
CASSLAGREDTQYF
>many|TRBJ2-5|TRBV9|TRBD2
TGTGCCAGCAGCCCAGCGGGGGAGGTAGAGACCCAGTACTTC
CASSPAGEVETQYF
>few|TRBJ2-7|TRBV29-1|-
TGCAGCGTACTGGGGGGGACAGGGGGCCCGGGACTAGCGGGCGACTCCTACGAGCAGTACTTC
CSVLGGTGGPGLAGDSYEQYF
>-|TRBJ2-1|TRBV3-1|-
TGTGCCAGCAGCGGAGGGCAGAGTGTTTTCTCCTACAATGAGCAGTTCTTC
CASSGGQSVFSYNEQFF
>-|TRBJ2-7|TRBV7-2|-
TGTGCCGGCAGCTTAGGAGGGACAGAGAGCTCCTACGAGCAGTACTTC
CAGSLGGTESSYEQYF
>-|TRBJ1-5|TRBV6-4|-
-
CASSDASGGADTQYFGPGNQPQHF
>many|TRBJ2-7|TRBV7-2|-
TGTGCCAGCAGGGGCACAGGTATCTCCTACGAGCAGTACTTC
CASRGTGISYEQYF
>-|TRBJ2-7|TRBV7-2|-
TGTGCCAGCAGCTTAGGTGGACACCCCTACGAGCAGTACTTC
CASSLGGHPYEQYF
>-|TRBJ2-1|TRBV12-3/TRBV12-4|-
TGTGCCAGCAGTCCCCTGCAGTTGAATGAGCAGTTCTTC
CASSPLQLNEQFF
>-|TRBJ2-1|TRBV10-1|-
TGCGCCAGCAGTGACCCAAAGGAGATGGGAGGCGACAATGAGCAGTTCTTC
CASSDPKEMGGDNEQFF
>many|TRBJ2-2|TRBV12-3/TRBV12-4|TRBD1
TGTGCCAGCAGAACAGGGGTAAACACCGGGGAGCTGTTTTTT
CASRTGVNTGELFF
>few|TRBJ2-1|TRBV19|TRBD1
TGTGCCAGTAGTATAATGCCCCCCGGACAGGGTTACAATGAGCAGTTCTTC
CASSIMPPGQGYNEQFF
>many|TRBJ2-5|TRBV28|TRBD1
TGTGCCAGCAGTTTTGGGAACCGGGACAGGGAACAAGAGACCCAGTACTTC
CASSFGNRDREQETQYF
>few|TRBJ1-2|TRBV7-2|-
TGTGCCAGCAGCTCCCCCCCGGGAGGGCGCGGAAAATCGGGCTACACCTTC
CASSSPPGGRGKSGYTF
>-|TRBJ1-2|TRBV5-1|-
TGCGCCAGCAGCCAAGGCCGGGCGGGGAATGGCTACACCTTC
CASSQGRAGNGYTF
>few|TRBJ1-4|TRBV5-1|-
TGCGCCAGCAGCTTCGGTTCGCCGGGTGAAAAACTGTTTTTT
CASSFGSPGEKLFF
>-|TRBJ1-2|TRBV4-1|-
TGCGCCAGCAGCCAAGCGGTCACGTCAGGCTATGGCTACACCTTC
CASSQAVTSGYGYTF
>-|TRBJ2-5|TRBV7-9|TRBD1
TGTGCCAGCAGCCCGGGACAGCGGAACCAAGAGACCCAGTACTTC
CASSPGQRNQETQYF
>few|TRBJ2-7|TRBV6-6|TRBD1
TGTGCCAGCAGTGCCCGGGACAGCCCCTACGAGCAGTACTTC
CASSARDSPYEQYF
>-|TRBJ2-7|TRBV6-5|TRBD1
TGTGCCAGCAGAGGACCGGGACAGGGTCATAAAGAGCAGTACTTC
CASRGPGQGHKEQYF
>few|TRBJ1-2|TRBV12-3/TRBV12-4|TRBD1
TGTGCCAGCAGGGCCCAGGGACAGGGGGACTATGGCTACACCTTC
CASRAQGQGDYGYTF
>many|TRBJ2-5|TRBV6-2/TRBV6-3|-
TGTGCCAGCAGTTATGCGGGGGCCGCCCAAGAGACCCAGTACTTC
CASSYAGAAQETQYF
>few|TRBJ2-7|TRBV28|-
TGTGCCAGCAGCCTCACCAGGGGGGGGTCCTACGAGCAGTACTTC
CASSLTRGGSYEQYF
>-|TRBJ1-2|TRBV7-9|-
TGTGCCAGCAGCTTATGGACCTGGCCTTTGGGGGATAACTATGGCTACACCTTC
CASSLWTWPLGDNYGYTF
>few|TRBJ2-5|TRBV6-5|-
TGTGCCAGCAGTTACCCGAGGGGGGGGTCCCAAATTCCGGAGACCCAGTACTTC
CASSYPRGGSQIPETQYF
>many|TRBJ2-7|TRBV7-2|-
TGTGCCAGCAGCCTTGACACCACCTACGAGCAGTACTTC
CASSLDTTYEQYF
>few|TRBJ2-1|TRBV7-8|-
TGTGCCAGCAGCCCCAGGGCGGGACGGGGCAATGAGCAGTTCTTC
CASSPRAGRGNEQFF
>-|TRBJ1-1|TRBV29-1|-
TGCAGCGTCACAACAGGGTTTTCGGCTTTCTTT
CSVTTGFSAFF
>few|TRBJ2-7|TRBV30|-
TGTGCCTGGAGTGGACAACTTCCCTACGAGCAGTACTTC
CAWSGQLPYEQYF
>few|TRBJ2-3|TRBV24-1|TRBD1
TGTGCCACCAGTGACGGACAGGGAAGCACAGATACGCAGTATTTT
CATSDGQGSTDTQYF
>many|TRBJ2-7|TRBV6-5|-
TGTGCCAGCAGTTCCCCGGGAAAGGACTACGAGCAGTACTTC
CASSSPGKDYEQYF
>-|TRBJ1-4|TRBV3-1|-
TGTGCCAGCAGCCAAGAACTGACTAATGAAAAACTGTTTTTT
CASSQELTNEKLFF
>many|TRBJ2-4|TRBV20-1|-
TGCAGTGCCGCCGGTGGGGGTGGAGAAAACATTCAGTACTTC
CSAAGGGGENIQYF
>many|TRBJ1-5|TRBV5-5|-
TGTGCCAGCAGCTTGGTGCAGGGCGGCGGCAATCAGCCCCAGCATTTT
CASSLVQGGGNQPQHF
>-|TRBJ1-4|TRBV6-5|-
TGTGCCAGCGCACTAGGGTCTGGGAGGGGTAACGAAAAACTGTTTTTT
CASALGSGRGNEKLFF
>many|TRBJ1-2|TRBV7-8|-
TGTGCCAGCAGCCCCCTCGCACAGGCCTATGGCTACACCTTC
CASSPLAQAYGYTF
>-|TRBJ1-2|TRBV12-3/TRBV12-4|-
TGTGCCAGCAGTCGGTTCGGGGGCTACACCTTC
CASSRFGGYTF
>many|TRBJ1-2|TRBV7-2|TRBD1
TGTGCCAGCAGCTCCCCCGGGACAGAGATGCTCTATGGCTACACCTTC
CASSSPGTEMLYGYTF
>many|TRBJ2-5|TRBV20-1|-
TGCAGTGCTAGAGATTGGACAGAAGAGACCCAGTACTTC
CSARDWTEETQYF
>many|TRBJ2-7|TRBV20-1|-
TGCAGTGCTCCCCGGCGGACACCACCCTACGAGCAGTACTTC
CSAPRRTPPYEQYF
>few|TRBJ1-4|TRBV4-3|-
TGCGCCAGCAGCCAAGACCCGGATCCTCGGGGAGGAGGAAAACTGTTTTTT
CASSQDPDPRGGGKLFF
>-|TRBJ2-6|TRBV6-1|-
TGTGCCAGCAGTGAAGCCGGACGATGGGGGGCCAACGCCCTGACTTTC
CASSEAGRWGANALTF
>few|TRBJ2-1|TRBV20-1|-
TGCAGTGCTACCGGAGGGCGTCCTGAGCAGTTCTTC
CSATGGRPEQFF
>many|TRBJ2-1|TRBV7-8|-
TGTGCCAGCACCAAGGGGGTGACTTTTGGGCAGTTCTTC
CASTKGVTFGQFF
>-|TRBJ2-1|TRBV7-2|TRBD2
TGTGCCAGCAGATCGGAAAAAGCGGGGGGGCCCTACAATGAGCAGTTCTTC
CASRSEKAGGPYNEQFF
>few|TRBJ2-5|TRBV21-1|-
TGTGCCAGCAGCAAAGCGCTTAGGGGTGGGGAGACCCAGTACTTC
CASSKALRGGETQYF
>many|TRBJ1-2|TRBV20-1|-
TGCAGTGCTAGGACGGGGAGGGGGGACTATGGCTACACCTTC
CSARTGRGDYGYTF
>-|TRBJ2-7|TRBV28|-
TGTGCCAGCAGCGAAGGTGCGGTAACCTACGAGCAGTACTTC
CASSEGAVTYEQYF
>many|TRBJ2-3|TRBV7-3|TRBD2
TGTGCCAGCAGCCGAAAGCGGGGCTACACAGATACGCAGTATTTT
CASSRKRGYTDTQYF
>-|TRBJ2-3|TRBV12-3/TRBV12-4|-
TGTGCCAGCAGTCTCCGGGCCTCAGAAACTTATACGCAGTATTTT
CASSLRASETYTQYF
>-|TRBJ2-3|TRBV14|TRBD2
TGTGCCAGCAGTCAGCGGGGGGCCCCAGGTTTGGATACGCAGTATTTT
CASSQRGAPGLDTQYF
>few|TRBJ2-6|TRBV5-6|-
TGTGCCAGCAGCTCAGGGTTCGGGGCCAACGTCCTGACTTTC
CASSSGFGANVLTF
>few|TRBJ2-3|TRBV7-2|-
TGTGCCAGCAACCAGATCTCCGGCCCAGATACGCAGTATTTT
CASNQISGPDTQYF
>few|TRBJ1-3|TRBV12-3/TRBV12-4|-
TGTGCCAGCAGTTTAACAACCCCAAACACCATATATTTT
CASSLTTPNTIYF
>-|TRBJ2-3|TRBV27|-
TGTGCCAGCAGTTGGGGACAAGCGTCAGATACGCAGTATTTT
CASSWGQASDTQYF
>few|TRBJ1-1|TRBV29-1|-
TGCAGCGCTCAGGTAGGGAGGGGCACTGAAGCTTTCTTT
CSAQVGRGTEAFF